These 20 T cell receptor beta chains share one sample of origin, sequenced in a study of blood T cells in healthy people across ages. PCR was performed a second time for roughly 7 to 11 cycles using a sample-barcoded 5' primer and a J-beta primer mix. TCRdb itself ran the 5' RACE reads through MiXCR, one entry per CDR3 protein. The data show 380,000 or so distinct CDR3 sequences, 50% to 60% seen once. Material for sequencing was blood. These receptor sequences come from a man aged 60 to 75 in good health.

This rearrangement joins TRBV10-3 to TRBJ2-5; 11 bases are a match to TRBD1. The ends lost 5 bases at V and 4 bases at J; junction bases unmatched: 6. Germline V gene sequence: CDR1 ENHRY, CDR2 SYGVKD. This CDR3 comprises 15 residues. CDR3 DNA: TGTGCCATCAGTTTGGGACAGGGGGGACCAGAGACCCAGTACTTC. Residues: CAISLGQGGPETQYF.

In its sample, this clonotype was seen a few times. This sequence joins TRBV7-2 and TRBJ2-5; D not certain. The germline V and J ends were trimmed by 5 bases and 11 bases, with 15 bases remaining between them. The CDR3 sequence is 12 residues long. Per the germline V gene, CDR1 is SGHTA and CDR2 is FQGNSA. Written as DNA, the CDR3 is TGTGCCAGCAGCCCAGATCGACCCCAGCAGTACTTC. It translates to CASSPDRPQQYF. Full variable domain (remainder filled in from reference TRBV7-2 and TRBJ2-5): GAGVSQSPSNKVTEKGKDVELRCDPISGHTALYWYRQSLGQGLEFLIYFQGNSAPDKSGLPSDRFSAERTGGSVSTLTIQRTQQEDSAVYLCASSPDRPQQYFGPGTRLLVL.

As concerns this clonotype: At one end the junction does not follow the germline gene, possibly because of a read error. This chain joins TRBV11-2 and TRBJ2-5, with TRBD2 identical over 8 bases. The CDR3 consists of 15 residues. The germline CDR1 and CDR2 sequences are SGHAT and FQNNGV. The CDR3 nucleotides are TGTGCCAGCAGCCCCCGGACTAGCCCGGCAGAGCCCCAGTACTTC. Translation: CASSPRTSPAEPQYF.

The gene calls are TRBV12-3 or TRBV12-4 and TRBJ1-1, with D unresolved. The CDR3 totals 13 residues. Trimming shortened V by 6 bases and J by 6 bases, and 14 bases separated the two germline ends. The CDR3 sequence is CASSGLREPEAFF. CDR3 nucleotide sequence: TGTGCCAGCAGCGGACTCCGGGAACCTGAAGCTTTCTTT.

This clonotype occurred a few times. This rearrangement joins TRBV10-3 to TRBJ2-7; D is ambiguous. Per germline, CDR1 ENHRY and CDR2 SYGVKD. The V gene lost 2 bases and the J gene lost 2 bases, with 7 bases spanning the gap. The CDR3 has 13 residues. CDR3 loop: CAISETLTYEQYF. In DNA, the CDR3 is TGTGCCATCAGTGAGACGCTTACCTACGAGCAGTACTTC.

This clonotype was counted a few times. This chain links TRBV7-2 with TRBJ2-5; D remains ambiguous. The CDR3 extends over 13 amino acids. CDR1 is SGHTA and CDR2 is FQGNSA in the germline V gene. Between the trimmed V and J ends, which lost 3 bases and 5 bases, there was a span of 10 bases. Here the CDR3 reads CASSFIIGETQYF. CDR3 nucleotides: TGTGCCAGCAGCTTTATAATTGGTGAGACCCAGTACTTC. Together with reference TRBV7-2 and TRBJ2-5, the CDR3 gives the full variable domain: GAGVSQSPSNKVTEKGKDVELRCDPISGHTALYWYRQSLGQGLEFLIYFQGNSAPDKSGLPSDRFSAERTGGSVSTLTIQRTQQEDSAVYLCASSFIIGETQYFGPGTRLLVL.

V gene TRBV20-1 combines with J gene TRBJ1-2; possibly TRBD1 for D (5 bases). The CDR3 has 15 residues. V was trimmed by 3 bases and J by 7 bases, leaving 21 bases between them. Germline V gene lookup returns CDR1 DFQATT and CDR2 SNEGSKA (reference sequence). CDR3 sequence reads: CSASNFGAAGFGYTF. CDR3 bases: TGCAGTGCTAGTAATTTCGGGGCCGCGGGTTTTGGCTACACCTTC.

This clonotype has more than one count but fewer than ten. The V and J genes are TRBV14 and TRBJ2-7; D ambiguous. Trimming took off 2 bases at V and 3 bases at J, with 5 bases between the two ends. There are 12 residues in the CDR3. The germline gives CDR1 SGHDN, CDR2 FVKESK. The CDR3 coding sequence is TGTGCCAGCAGCCAATATAACTACGAGCAGTACTTC. It translates to CASSQYNYEQYF. Based on the CDR3 plus reference TRBV14 and TRBJ2-7, the full variable domain is EAGVTQFPSHSVIEKGQTVTLRCDPISGHDNLYWYRRVMGKEIKFLLHFVKESKQDESGMPNNRFLAERTGGTYSTLKVQPAELEDSGVYFCASSQYNYEQYFGPGTRLTVT.

This chain links TRBV28 with TRBJ2-4; D assignment may be TRBD1 or TRBD2 (7 bases each). The V end was cut by 3 bases, the J end by 6 bases, with 12 bases between. CDR1 MDHEN and CDR2 SYDVKM come from the germline V gene. The CDR3 contains 14 residues. For the CDR3, the DNA is TGTGCCAGCAGTTTCAGGGGGGGGGTAAACATTCAGTACTTC. It translates to CASSFRGGVNIQYF.

This clonotype was picked up one time. The chain combines TRBV7-9 with TRBJ2-1; 9 nucleotides match TRBD1. The J call may be in error: the DNA end matches TRBJ2-7 better. CDR3 length: 15 amino acids. Germline V gene data show CDR1 as SEHNR and CDR2 as FQNEAQ (reference sequence). CDR3 protein: CASSSPGQGYNEQYF. CDR3 sequence (DNA): TGTGCCAGCAGCTCCCCGGGACAGGGCTACAATGAGCAGTACTTC.

This chain uses TRBV6-2 or TRBV6-3 with TRBJ2-1; 9 bases line up with TRBD2. CDR1 and CDR2 (germline): MNHEY, SVGEGT. This CDR3 is 15 amino acids long. Trimming took 7 bases from V and 7 from J; bases not matched to a gene: 11. In DNA, the CDR3 is TGTGCCAGCACCCCTGGGCTAGCGGGGAGAAATGAGCAGTTCTTC. This codes for CASTPGLAGRNEQFF.

About this clonotype itself: One end of the junction fails to match germline, which may point to a read error. CDR3 residues: CASRKTSGNEFF. Here the CDR3 DNA reads TGTGCCAGCCGGAAGACTAGCGGGAATGAGTTCTTC. This chain uses TRBV6-5 with TRBJ2-5; the match to TRBD2 covers 11 bases. Germline V lookup: CDR1 MNHEY, CDR2 SVGAGI. This CDR3 spans 12 amino acids.

As concerns this clonotype: At one of its ends the junction is not consistent with the germline gene, which may arise from a read error. V gene TRBV14 combines with J gene TRBJ2-5; 12 bases fit TRBD2. Germline loops: CDR1 SGHDN, CDR2 FVKESK. The CDR3 is 14 residues long. The CDR3 sequence is CVSSQAQLAGGQYF. Written as DNA, the CDR3 is TGTGTCAGCAGCCAAGCCCAACTAGCGGGGGGCCAGTACTTC.

A few counts support this clonotype. The V and J genes are TRBV6-1 and TRBJ1-2, with D perhaps matching TRBD1 (5 bases). The CDR3 loop spans 14 amino acids. CDR1 and CDR2 (germline): MNHNS, SASEGT. V was shortened by 1 base and J by 4 bases, with 10 bases between the two germline ends. Here the CDR3 reads CASSEGGHAYGYTF. The CDR3 DNA reads TGTGCCAGCAGTGAAGGCGGACATGCCTATGGCTACACCTTC.

The rearrangement uses TRBV28 and TRBJ2-3; TRBD2 agrees at 9 bases. V lost 4 bases and J lost 2; bases outside the gene matches: 4. In germline, CDR1 is MDHEN, CDR2 SYDVKM. The CDR3 covers 15 residues. In DNA, the CDR3 is TGTGCCAGCAGTTCCTCTAGCGGGACCACAGATACGCAGTATTTT. Translation gives CASSSSSGTTDTQYF.

The CDR3 reads CASSVTPRDRKGYTF. The CDR3 bases are TGTGCCAGCAGCGTAACCCCCCGGGACAGAAAGGGCTACACCTTC. J is TRBJ1-2 and V is TRBV9; 7 bases fit TRBD1. The CDR3 length is 15 residues. Germline CDR1 SGDLS, CDR2 YYNGEE. The J segment lost 8 bases and the V segment lost 1 base, leaving 11 bases of the junction unmatched. Full variable domain (rest looked up from reference TRBV9 and TRBJ1-2): DSGVTQTPKHLITATGQRVTLRCSPRSGDLSVYWYQQSLDQGLQFLIQYYNGEERAKGNILERFSAQQFPDLHSELNLSSLELGDSALYFCASSVTPRDRKGYTFGSGTRLTVV.

This chain uses TRBV11-2 with TRBJ1-2; TRBD1 matches at 7 bases. V was clipped by 6 bases and J by 8 bases; unmatched bases: 9. The germline V gene has CDR1 SGHAT and CDR2 FQNNGV. This CDR3 contains 13 residues. This CDR3 is CASSYNRGQGYTF. The CDR3, as DNA: TGTGCCAGCAGTTATAACAGGGGTCAAGGCTACACCTTC. The variable domain in full, with the rest retrieved from reference TRBV11-2 and TRBJ1-2, is EAGVAQSPRYKIIEKRQSVAFWCNPISGHATLYWYQQILGQGPKLLIQFQNNGVVDDSQLPKDRFSAERLKGVDSTLKIQPAKLEDSAVYLCASSYNRGQGYTFGSGTRLTVV.

This clonotype showed up just a few times. The V and J genes are TRBV15 and TRBJ2-5; D is undetermined. Deletions cut 1 base from V and 5 bases from J, with 11 bases between. Germline V gives CDR1 LNHNV, CDR2 YYDKDF (reference sequence). This CDR3 comprises 14 residues. CDR3 region: CATSRAGMGETQYF. The CDR3 coding sequence is TGTGCCACCAGCAGAGCAGGCATGGGCGAGACCCAGTACTTC.

V gene TRBV18 combines with J gene TRBJ2-2, with 8 bases lining up with TRBD2. Per the germline V gene, CDR1 is KGHSH and CDR2 is LQKENI. The CDR3 has 15 amino acids. The V segment lost 2 bases and the J segment 4 bases; nucleotides outside the gene matches: 3. This chain's CDR3 is CASSPSGGRTGELFF. CDR3 nucleotide sequence: TGTGCCAGCTCACCAAGCGGGGGCCGCACCGGGGAGCTGTTTTTT.

The chain couples TRBV6-2 or TRBV6-3 to TRBJ2-1; tentatively, D is TRBD1 or TRBD2 (5 bases each). Germline lookup yields CDR1 MNHEY and CDR2 SVGEGT. V lost 7 bases to trimming and J lost 7 bases, with 17 bases between them. This CDR3 is built from 14 residues. CDR3 nucleotides: TGTGCCAGCACCCGACCCGGGACGGGGAATGAGCAGTTCTTC. Residues: CASTRPGTGNEQFF.